This T cell receptor beta chain was sequenced during a study of human T cells and chemical hapten exposure. Overall study: Throughout the approximately 26-week study, diphenylcyclopropenone was applied weekly to the patients' scalps. Patients, chiefly female, had alopecia areata, totalis or universalis.

Germline V gene data show CDR1 as MNHNY and CDR2 as SVGAGI (reference sequence). The CDR3 runs 15 residues. V was cut by 3 bases and J by 5 bases, with 16 bases left in between. Study-level results: There was a positive correlation between PT1 expanded TCR counts and patch test score.

TCRdb re-derived calls from the RACE reads in MiXCR, one entry per CDR3 protein. The sample has some 70,000 distinct CDR3 sequences, 30% to 35% seen once. Time point specified: patch test 1, 2 weeks after DPC sensitization. As to treatment: therapeutic diphenylcyclopropenone sensitization with weekly scalp DPC. This clonotype has at least ten counts. Its specificity is unknown. The specimen was whole blood, collected in connection with sensitization to the hapten diphenylcyclopropenone (DPC). This TCR was sampled from a man aged 35-49 years with alopecia areata. Some clones in this sample may be carry-over from other donors' samples. This chain joins TRBV6-6 and TRBJ1-1; a weak D match, TRBD1 (6 bases). The CDR3 coding sequence is TGTGCCAGCAGTTATGCCAGGGGCGGTCAAACTGAAGCTTTCTTT. Its translation: CASSYARGGQTEAFF.